This passage covers 22 T cell receptor beta chains from one sample sequenced in a study of shared clonotypes between healthy human individuals. The data were produced by immunoSEQ multiplex PCR, yet TCRdb's version contains in-frame clones alone and is incomplete. This sample has hundreds of thousands of clones; 79% occur once, and the top ten carry about 13%. The sample consisted of PBMCs. These receptor sequences come from a middle-aged woman in good health. Some clones in this sample may be carry-over from other donors' samples.

The CDR3 DNA reads as TGCGCCAGCAGGGGGCGACAGTTGTACGAGCAGTACTTC. It is translated as CASRGRQLYEQYF. The chain is built from TRBV10-2 and TRBJ2-7; D possibly corresponds to TRBD1 (5 bases). Trimming stripped 6 bases from V and 4 bases from J, with 13 bases between. Germline V gene lookup returns CDR1 WSHSY and CDR2 SAAADI. The CDR3 has 13 residues.

A remark on this clone: Just one base apart from a much larger clone, this may be a read error. The CDR3 DNA reads TGTGCCAGCACCGGACTAGCGGGAGGGAATGAGCAGTTCTTC. Residues: CASTGLAGGNEQFF. The chain has TRBV6-1 and TRBJ2-1; 15 bases match TRBD2. With V trimmed by 7 bases and J by 7 bases, 2 bases remained unmatched. The CDR3 consists of 14 residues. Germline assignment: CDR1 MNHNS and CDR2 SASEGT.

This chain uses TRBV5-4 with TRBJ1-2; TRBD1 aligns across 7 bases. J was trimmed by 4 bases and V by 4 bases; bases with no gene match: 10. Per germline, CDR1 SGHNT and CDR2 YYREEE (reference sequence). This CDR3 spans 15 amino acids. The CDR3 reads CASSRPEGAGYGYTF. As DNA, the CDR3 is TGTGCCAGCAGCCGCCCAGAGGGGGCCGGCTATGGCTACACCTTC.

The chain's CDR3 is CASSLVGRTGNEQFF. The CDR3 DNA reads as TGTGCCAGCAGCTTGGTCGGGAGGACCGGAAATGAGCAGTTCTTC. The V and J genes are TRBV5-4 and TRBJ2-1; TRBD2 agrees at 7 bases. Germline assignment: CDR1 SGHNT and CDR2 YYREEE (reference sequence). The CDR3 loop spans 15 amino acids. Losses at the gene ends were 0 bases for V and 7 bases for J; bases not matched to a gene: 7. Full variable domain (missing parts from reference TRBV5-4 and TRBJ2-1): ETGVTQSPTHLIKTRGQQVTLRCSSQSGHNTVSWYQQALGQGPQFIFQYYREEENGRGNFPPRFSGLQFPNYSSELNVNALELDDSALYLCASSLVGRTGNEQFFGPGTRLTVL.

This clone has more than one count but fewer than ten. V gene TRBV18 combines with J gene TRBJ2-7; 14 bases map to TRBD2. The length of the CDR3 is 19 residues. Germline V gene lookup returns CDR1 KGHSH and CDR2 LQKENI. J was trimmed by 8 bases and V by 3 bases; bases with no gene match: 18. The CDR3, as DNA: TGTGCCAGCTCACCCCGCGGTCCACAGGGACTAGCGGGAGATGTCAAGCAGTACTTC. Residues: CASSPRGPQGLAGDVKQYF.

This sequence joins TRBV7-2 and TRBJ2-2; D perhaps matches TRBD2 (6 bases). The CDR3 spans 16 residues. V lost 3 bases and J 6 bases, leaving 17 bases between the germline ends. The germline CDR1 and CDR2 sequences are SGHTA and FQGNSA. The CDR3 loop reads CASSFMSGSSPGELFF. In DNA, the CDR3 is TGTGCCAGCAGCTTTATGAGCGGGTCCTCGCCCGGGGAGCTGTTTTTT.

V gene TRBV30 combines with J gene TRBJ2-5; TRBD2 matches at 7 bases. The J segment lost 2 bases and the V segment lost 3 bases, leaving 6 bases of the junction unmatched. Germline V gene sequence: CDR1 GTSNPN, CDR2 SVGIG (reference sequence). The CDR3 sequence is 14 residues long. This chain's CDR3 is CAWRWSGGQETQYF. CDR3 bases: TGTGCCTGGAGATGGTCGGGGGGACAAGAGACCCAGTACTTC.

The V and J genes are TRBV7-9 and TRBJ2-2; D might be TRBD1 (5 bases). Trimming pared 3 bases from V and 1 base from J, leaving 9 bases between. Germline CDR1 reads SEHNR; CDR2 reads FQNEAQ (reference sequence). The CDR3 sequence is 15 residues long. This CDR3 is CASSFRQGNTGELFF. The CDR3 DNA reads TGTGCCAGCAGCTTTCGCCAGGGGAACACCGGGGAGCTGTTTTTT.

This clone appeared a single time. The chain is built from TRBV30 and TRBJ1-1; 7 bases match TRBD1. The germline CDR1 and CDR2 sequences are GTSNPN and SVGIG (reference sequence). The J segment lost 1 base and the V segment lost 5 bases, leaving 13 bases of the junction unmatched. The CDR3 extends over 16 amino acids. The CDR3 sequence is CAWLAPPGQRNTEAFF. The CDR3 DNA reads TGTGCCTGGCTAGCCCCACCGGGACAGAGGAACACTGAAGCTTTCTTT.

The CDR3 nucleotides are TGCGCCAGCAGCCAAGATCGAACCGGGACAGGGTTTTACAATGAGCAGTTCTTC. Translated: CASSQDRTGTGFYNEQFF. This sequence joins TRBV4-3 and TRBJ2-1; 9 bases are a match to TRBD1. The trim removed 0 bases at V and 4 bases at J, leaving 10 bases unmatched. CDR3 length equals 18 residues. Germline assignment: CDR1 LGHNA and CDR2 YSLEER.

This clone occurred once. A far larger clone lies a single base away; this is likely a read error. Other DNA sequences in this specimen translate into the identical CDR3. The chain is built from TRBV7-9 and TRBJ1-1; D may be TRBD1 (5 bases). Trimming took 5 bases from V and 14 from J, leaving 15 bases between them. Germline V gives CDR1 SEHNR, CDR2 FQNEAQ (reference sequence). The CDR3 has 11 residues. This CDR3 reads CASSPDSKAFF. CDR3 coding DNA: TGTGCCAGCAGCCCCGACAGTAAGGCCTTCTTT.

This chain joins TRBV18 and TRBJ2-2, with D perhaps matching TRBD1 (5 bases). This CDR3 region has 15 residues. Germline V gene data show CDR1 as KGHSH and CDR2 as LQKENI. V lost 1 base to trimming and J lost 5 bases, with 11 bases between them. CDR3: CASSPLGQPTGELFF. The CDR3 DNA follows: TGTGCCAGCTCACCACTGGGGCAGCCGACCGGGGAGCTGTTTTTT.

The gene calls are TRBV9 and TRBJ2-3; 11 bases match TRBD1. Germline assignment: CDR1 SGDLS and CDR2 YYNGEE. The CDR3 length is 15 residues. With V trimmed by 3 bases and J by 4 bases, 4 bases remained unmatched. The CDR3 DNA reads TGTGCCAGCAGCGGAAGGACAGGGGGCTCAGATACGCAGTATTTT. Its protein is CASSGRTGGSDTQYF.

The chain links TRBV6-6 to TRBJ2-1; TRBD1 agrees at 8 bases. V was pared by 0 bases and J by 4 bases, with 5 bases of the junction left unmatched. This CDR3 has 16 residues. Per the germline V gene, CDR1 is MNHNY and CDR2 is SVGAGI (reference sequence). CDR3 residues: CASSYSGRGRYNEQFF. DNA of the CDR3: TGTGCCAGCAGTTACTCCGGCAGGGGGCGATACAATGAGCAGTTCTTC.

The gene calls are TRBV2 and TRBJ2-2; D is possibly TRBD1 (5 bases). Deletions cut 0 bases from V and 3 bases from J, with 8 bases between. CDR1 and CDR2 from the germline V gene are SNHLY and FYNNEI. The CDR3 runs 15 residues. CDR3 amino acids: CASSEAAGYTGELFF. The CDR3 region has the DNA TGTGCCAGCAGTGAAGCTGCAGGGTACACCGGGGAGCTGTTTTTT.

This chain uses TRBV4-1 with TRBJ2-5; 13 bases align to TRBD2. CDR1 is MGHRA and CDR2 is YSYEKL in the germline V gene. CDR3 length: 16 amino acids. With V trimmed by 1 base and J by 5 bases, 4 bases remained unmatched. The CDR3 sequence: CASSQATSGRLETQYF. The CDR3 DNA reads as TGCGCCAGCAGCCAAGCGACTAGCGGGAGGTTGGAGACCCAGTACTTC.

The chain carries TRBV7-9 and TRBJ2-7; 16 positions agree with TRBD2. The germline V gene encodes CDR1 SEHNR and CDR2 FQNEAQ (reference sequence). This CDR3 has 18 residues. With 2 bases clipped from V and 3 bases from J, the junction kept 7 bases outside the gene matches. CDR3 residues: CASSLFGTSGRAGYEQYF. CDR3 DNA: TGTGCCAGCAGCTTATTTGGGACTAGCGGGAGGGCTGGCTACGAGCAGTACTTC. The full variable domain, completed using reference TRBV7-9 and TRBJ2-7, is DTGVSQNPRHKITKRGQNVTFRCDPISEHNRLYWYRQTLGQGPEFLTYFQNEAQLEKSRLLSDRFSAERPKGSFSTLEIQRTEQGDSAMYLCASSLFGTSGRAGYEQYFGPGTRLTVT.

For the CDR3, the DNA is TGTGCCATCAGTGACAGGGAGGGGTACAATCAGCCCCAGCATTTT. Its translation: CAISDREGYNQPQHF. The chain carries TRBV10-3 and TRBJ1-5; tentatively, D is TRBD1 (5 bases). Trimming removed 3 bases from V and 3 bases from J, with 12 bases in between. In germline, CDR1 is ENHRY, CDR2 SYGVKD. The CDR3 loop spans 15 amino acids.

The V gene is TRBV30, the J gene TRBJ1-6, with unresolved D. The V end lost 8 bases, the J end lost 7 bases, and 18 bases lay between the germline ends. The CDR3 is 14 residues long. Looked up from germline, CDR1 is GTSNPN and CDR2 is SVGIG (reference sequence). The CDR3 is CALDGNVGNSPLHF. CDR3 coding DNA: TGTGCCCTGGACGGGAATGTGGGGAATTCACCCCTCCACTTT.

The table lists this clone with many counts. The chain recombines TRBV18 with TRBJ2-2; 7 bases match TRBD1. In germline, CDR1 is KGHSH, CDR2 LQKENI. Germline trimming cut 2 bases from V and 1 base from J; bases unmatched to any gene: 4. The CDR3 is made up of 16 amino acids. DNA of the CDR3: TGTGCCAGCTCACCATACGGGACAGAGAACACCGGGGAGCTGTTTTTT. This codes for CASSPYGTENTGELFF.

The genes are TRBV10-3 and TRBJ2-7; 8 bases map to TRBD2. The CDR3 covers 17 residues. Germline V lookup: CDR1 ENHRY, CDR2 SYGVKD. Germline trimming cut 2 bases from V and 1 base from J; bases unmatched to any gene: 10. The CDR3 loop reads CAISESPFSGISYEQYF. CDR3 bases: TGTGCCATCAGTGAGAGCCCTTTTAGCGGGATTTCCTACGAGCAGTACTTC.

V usage is TRBV7-9 and J usage is TRBJ2-5; the D is unclear. This CDR3 is built from 13 residues. The V end was cut by 0 bases, the J end by 3 bases, with 5 bases between. CDR1 SEHNR and CDR2 FQNEAQ come from the germline V gene (reference sequence). CDR3 loop: CASSLATEETQYF. In DNA, the CDR3 is TGTGCCAGCAGCTTAGCGACCGAAGAGACCCAGTACTTC. The full variable domain, in which reference TRBV7-9 and TRBJ2-5 provide the parts outside the CDR3, is DTGVSQNPRHKITKRGQNVTFRCDPISEHNRLYWYRQTLGQGPEFLTYFQNEAQLEKSRLLSDRFSAERPKGSFSTLEIQRTEQGDSAMYLCASSLATEETQYFGPGTRLLVL.